These 14 T cell receptor beta chains share one sample of origin, sequenced in a study of T cell repertoires in cytomegalovirus infection. MiXCR, run by TCRdb on the reads, gives a single entry per CDR3 protein. The data hold 200,000 to 300,000 distinct CDR3 sequences, with approximately 8.3% observed a single time. The sample taken for sequencing was PBMCs. All receptors derive from a human donor in good health (CMV status not recorded). Some clones in this sample may be carry-over from other donors' samples.

This clonotype has ten or more counts. This chain links TRBV7-7 with TRBJ2-5, with 10 bases aligning to TRBD2. With 5 bases clipped from V and 3 bases from J, the junction kept 6 bases outside the gene matches. The CDR3 extends over 15 amino acids. Germline V gene data show CDR1 as SSHAT and CDR2 as FNYEAQ (reference sequence). For the CDR3, the DNA is TGTGCCAGCAGCCGCCTAGCGGGGGCAAAAGAGACCCAGTACTTC. This translates into CASSRLAGAKETQYF.

V and J are TRBV18 and TRBJ1-5; D is ambiguous. Germline V gene data show CDR1 as KGHSH and CDR2 as LQKENI. CDR3 size: 13 residues. The germline V and J ends were trimmed by 3 bases and 7 bases, with 10 bases remaining between them. CDR3 DNA: TGTGCCAGCTCACCTGCCGCAACCCAGCCCCAGCATTTT. It yields the protein CASSPAATQPQHF. Full variable domain (remainder filled in from reference TRBV18 and TRBJ1-5): NAGVMQNPRHLVRRRGQEARLRCSPMKGHSHVYWYRQLPEEGLKFMVYLQKENIIDESGMPKERFSAEFPKEGPSILRIQQVVRGDSAAYFCASSPAATQPQHFGDGTRLSIL.

This clonotype showed up just a few times. This rearrangement joins TRBV7-2 to TRBJ1-1; perhaps TRBD1 as D (5 bases). This CDR3 is built from 14 residues. Trimming took 4 bases from V and 1 from J, leaving 10 bases between them. Germline CDR1 SGHTA, CDR2 FQGNSA. The CDR3 loop is CASSSQGSNTEAFF. In DNA, the CDR3 is TGTGCCAGCAGCTCGCAGGGTTCGAACACTGAAGCTTTCTTT.

The J gene is TRBJ1-1, the V gene TRBV7-9; D gene ambiguous. CDR1 and CDR2 (germline): SEHNR, FQNEAQ (reference sequence). This CDR3 contains 14 residues. Deletions cut 2 bases from V and 0 bases from J, with 7 bases between. CDR3 bases: TGTGCCAGCAGCTTATCGCACCTGAACACTGAAGCTTTCTTT. This translates into CASSLSHLNTEAFF. The full variable domain, rest sourced from reference TRBV7-9 and TRBJ1-1, is DTGVSQNPRHKITKRGQNVTFRCDPISEHNRLYWYRQTLGQGPEFLTYFQNEAQLEKSRLLSDRFSAERPKGSFSTLEIQRTEQGDSAMYLCASSLSHLNTEAFFGQGTRLTVV.

This clonotype has more than one count but fewer than ten. The gene calls are TRBV27 and TRBJ1-2; a weak D match, TRBD1 (6 bases). Germline CDR1 is MNHEY and CDR2 is SMNVEV (reference sequence). The ends were cut back, 4 bases at V and 4 bases at J, with 19 bases in the middle. The CDR3 loop spans 16 amino acids. The CDR3 protein is CASSYQPSGGGYGYTF. DNA of the CDR3: TGTGCCAGCAGTTACCAACCCTCGGGGGGCGGCTATGGCTACACCTTC.

At least ten counts were recorded for this clonotype. V usage is TRBV7-9 and J usage is TRBJ1-4; D not certain. This CDR3 is built from 14 residues. V was cut by 0 bases and J by 8 bases, with 10 bases left in between. Germline CDR1 and CDR2: SEHNR and FQNEAQ (reference sequence). CDR3 in amino acids: CASSLARGNEKLFF. CDR3 bases: TGTGCCAGCAGCTTAGCGCGCGGGAACGAAAAACTGTTTTTT. Supplemented by reference TRBV7-9 and TRBJ1-4, the full variable domain reads DTGVSQNPRHKITKRGQNVTFRCDPISEHNRLYWYRQTLGQGPEFLTYFQNEAQLEKSRLLSDRFSAERPKGSFSTLEIQRTEQGDSAMYLCASSLARGNEKLFFGSGTQLSVL.

This chain uses TRBV20-1 with TRBJ1-5, with 9 positions matching TRBD1. The J segment lost 3 bases and the V segment lost 4 bases, leaving 10 bases of the junction unmatched. The CDR3 is 16 amino acids. Germline lookup yields CDR1 DFQATT and CDR2 SNEGSKA (reference sequence). The chain's CDR3 is CSAIKDRGVLNQPQHF. The CDR3 DNA reads as TGCAGTGCTATCAAGGACAGGGGCGTTCTCAATCAGCCCCAGCATTTT.

This clonotype appeared a few times. V usage is TRBV28 and J usage is TRBJ1-1; 7 bases fit TRBD1. The V gene end was trimmed by 7 bases and the J gene end by 3 bases; junction bases not matched to a gene: 8. There are 14 residues in the CDR3. The germline CDR1 and CDR2 sequences are MDHEN and SYDVKM. The DNA of the CDR3 is TGTGCCAGCACCCGAAGGAGGGGGCACACTGAAGCTTTCTTT. Translation gives CASTRRRGHTEAFF.

The chain joins TRBV2 to TRBJ1-2, with 7 nucleotides matching TRBD1. The CDR3 runs 15 residues. From germline, CDR1 is SNHLY and CDR2 FYNNEI. Trimming cost V 5 bases and J 6 bases; bases outside gene matches: 12. DNA for the CDR3: TGTGCCAGCAGTTTAGGGCAGGGGGTGACGGATGGCTACACCTTC. It translates to CASSLGQGVTDGYTF.

Only a few counts were recorded for this clonotype. The chain links TRBV11-1 to TRBJ1-6, with a possible D match to TRBD1 (6 bases). Per germline, CDR1 SGHAT and CDR2 FQDESV (reference sequence). The germline V and J ends were trimmed by 4 bases and 7 bases, with 11 bases remaining between them. The CDR3 runs 14 residues. The CDR3 protein is CASSWDINNSPLHF. The CDR3 nucleotides read TGTGCCAGCAGCTGGGACATTAACAATTCACCCCTCCACTTT. The variable domain in full, completed from reference TRBV11-1 and TRBJ1-6, reads EAEVAQSPRYKITEKSQAVAFWCDPISGHATLYWYRQILGQGPELLVQFQDESVVDDSQLPKDRFSAERLKGVDSTLKIQPAELGDSAMYLCASSWDINNSPLHFGNGTRLTVT.

This clonotype showed up many times. The chain carries TRBV7-2 and TRBJ1-2; D is unclear. CDR1 is SGHTA and CDR2 is FQGNSA in the germline V gene. This CDR3 has 14 amino acids. V lost 6 bases, J lost 0 bases, and 11 bases lay in between. The CDR3 coding sequence is TGTGCCAGCAGTTCCAATGCAGCTAACTATGGCTACACCTTC. Its protein product is CASSSNAANYGYTF.

This clonotype was detected many times. The V gene is TRBV7-2, the J gene TRBJ2-3; D unresolved. This CDR3 has 15 residues. The germline V and J ends were trimmed by 1 base and 3 bases, with 11 bases remaining between them. CDR1 SGHTA and CDR2 FQGNSA come from the germline V gene. In nucleotides, the CDR3 is TGTGCCAGCAGCTTAGAGGCCCTGGTAACAGATACGCAGTATTTT. Residues: CASSLEALVTDTQYF.

The chain recombines TRBV7-2 with TRBJ2-2, with 12 bases fitting TRBD1. Trimming took 6 bases from V and 6 from J; bases not matched to a gene: 8. Germline CDR1 reads SGHTA; CDR2 reads FQGNSA. The CDR3 runs 16 residues. As DNA, the CDR3 is TGTGCCAGCAGACCCCGGGACAGGGGGCGCGCCGGGGAGCTGTTTTTT. It is translated as CASRPRDRGRAGELFF.

This clonotype has at least ten counts. CDR3 amino acids: CASSLFGGPTDTQYF. The CDR3, as DNA: TGTGCCAGCAGCTTATTCGGGGGCCCAACAGATACGCAGTATTTT. The gene calls are TRBV7-3 and TRBJ2-3; D may be TRBD1 or TRBD2 (6 bases each). Per germline, CDR1 SGHTA and CDR2 FQGTGA. The length of the CDR3 is 15 residues. The V gene lost 2 bases and the J gene lost 3 bases, with 12 bases spanning the gap. The full variable domain, its missing parts supplied by reference TRBV7-3 and TRBJ2-3, is GAGVSQTPSNKVTEKGKYVELRCDPISGHTALYWYRQSLGQGPEFLIYFQGTGAADDSGLPNDRFFAVRPEGSVSTLKIQRTERGDSAVYLCASSLFGGPTDTQYFGPGTRLTVL.